These 4 T cell receptor beta chains were sequenced from one sample in a study of T-cell reconstitution after alpha-beta-depleted transplantation in children. Library preparation (for TCRbeta) was performed with unique molecular identifiers. TCRdb ran MiXCR on the PCR reads and lists one entry per CDR3 protein. The table lists 200,000 to 250,000 distinct CDR3 sequences, around 9.6% of them singletons. This specimen was PBMCs from the stem cell graft donor, taken from the stem cell graft. The receptors derive from a human donor who donated a stem cell graft to a child with acute lymphoblastic leukemia.

The rearrangement links TRBV3-1 to TRBJ2-5, with D maybe TRBD1 (5 bases). Germline loops: CDR1 LGHDT, CDR2 YNNKEL (reference sequence). The CDR3 contains 15 residues. The germline V and J ends were trimmed by 0 bases and 3 bases, with 11 bases remaining between them. This chain's CDR3 is CASSQDLAREETQYF. The CDR3 coding sequence is TGTGCCAGCAGCCAAGATCTCGCCAGGGAAGAGACCCAGTACTTC.

This clonotype was seen a few times. The chain is built from TRBV7-7 and TRBJ2-1; no firm D call. Trimming stripped 4 bases from V and 7 bases from J, with 11 bases between. CDR1 SSHAT and CDR2 FNYEAQ come from the germline V gene (reference sequence). The CDR3 is 13 residues long. This CDR3 is CASSSQTRNEQFF. CDR3 nucleotides: TGTGCCAGCAGCTCGCAGACCCGGAATGAGCAGTTCTTC.

This clonotype was seen many times. This chain links TRBV10-3 with TRBJ2-5, with 10 nucleotides matching TRBD2. Trimming took 4 bases from V and 5 from J; bases not matched to a gene: 13. The CDR3 extends over 17 amino acids. The germline V gene has CDR1 ENHRY and CDR2 SYGVKD. The CDR3: CAISGPSGGRSLETQYF. CDR3 coding DNA: TGTGCCATCAGTGGGCCTAGCGGGGGCCGTTCCCTTGAGACCCAGTACTTC.

The J gene is TRBJ1-4, the V gene TRBV5-1, with TRBD1 identical over 9 bases. There are 15 residues in the CDR3. Germline CDR1 and CDR2: SGHRS and YFSETQ. V lost 4 bases, J lost 8 bases, and 9 bases stayed unmatched. The CDR3 reads CASSLFGTGNEKLFF. Written as DNA, the CDR3 is TGCGCCAGCAGCCTCTTCGGGACAGGGAACGAAAAACTGTTTTTT.